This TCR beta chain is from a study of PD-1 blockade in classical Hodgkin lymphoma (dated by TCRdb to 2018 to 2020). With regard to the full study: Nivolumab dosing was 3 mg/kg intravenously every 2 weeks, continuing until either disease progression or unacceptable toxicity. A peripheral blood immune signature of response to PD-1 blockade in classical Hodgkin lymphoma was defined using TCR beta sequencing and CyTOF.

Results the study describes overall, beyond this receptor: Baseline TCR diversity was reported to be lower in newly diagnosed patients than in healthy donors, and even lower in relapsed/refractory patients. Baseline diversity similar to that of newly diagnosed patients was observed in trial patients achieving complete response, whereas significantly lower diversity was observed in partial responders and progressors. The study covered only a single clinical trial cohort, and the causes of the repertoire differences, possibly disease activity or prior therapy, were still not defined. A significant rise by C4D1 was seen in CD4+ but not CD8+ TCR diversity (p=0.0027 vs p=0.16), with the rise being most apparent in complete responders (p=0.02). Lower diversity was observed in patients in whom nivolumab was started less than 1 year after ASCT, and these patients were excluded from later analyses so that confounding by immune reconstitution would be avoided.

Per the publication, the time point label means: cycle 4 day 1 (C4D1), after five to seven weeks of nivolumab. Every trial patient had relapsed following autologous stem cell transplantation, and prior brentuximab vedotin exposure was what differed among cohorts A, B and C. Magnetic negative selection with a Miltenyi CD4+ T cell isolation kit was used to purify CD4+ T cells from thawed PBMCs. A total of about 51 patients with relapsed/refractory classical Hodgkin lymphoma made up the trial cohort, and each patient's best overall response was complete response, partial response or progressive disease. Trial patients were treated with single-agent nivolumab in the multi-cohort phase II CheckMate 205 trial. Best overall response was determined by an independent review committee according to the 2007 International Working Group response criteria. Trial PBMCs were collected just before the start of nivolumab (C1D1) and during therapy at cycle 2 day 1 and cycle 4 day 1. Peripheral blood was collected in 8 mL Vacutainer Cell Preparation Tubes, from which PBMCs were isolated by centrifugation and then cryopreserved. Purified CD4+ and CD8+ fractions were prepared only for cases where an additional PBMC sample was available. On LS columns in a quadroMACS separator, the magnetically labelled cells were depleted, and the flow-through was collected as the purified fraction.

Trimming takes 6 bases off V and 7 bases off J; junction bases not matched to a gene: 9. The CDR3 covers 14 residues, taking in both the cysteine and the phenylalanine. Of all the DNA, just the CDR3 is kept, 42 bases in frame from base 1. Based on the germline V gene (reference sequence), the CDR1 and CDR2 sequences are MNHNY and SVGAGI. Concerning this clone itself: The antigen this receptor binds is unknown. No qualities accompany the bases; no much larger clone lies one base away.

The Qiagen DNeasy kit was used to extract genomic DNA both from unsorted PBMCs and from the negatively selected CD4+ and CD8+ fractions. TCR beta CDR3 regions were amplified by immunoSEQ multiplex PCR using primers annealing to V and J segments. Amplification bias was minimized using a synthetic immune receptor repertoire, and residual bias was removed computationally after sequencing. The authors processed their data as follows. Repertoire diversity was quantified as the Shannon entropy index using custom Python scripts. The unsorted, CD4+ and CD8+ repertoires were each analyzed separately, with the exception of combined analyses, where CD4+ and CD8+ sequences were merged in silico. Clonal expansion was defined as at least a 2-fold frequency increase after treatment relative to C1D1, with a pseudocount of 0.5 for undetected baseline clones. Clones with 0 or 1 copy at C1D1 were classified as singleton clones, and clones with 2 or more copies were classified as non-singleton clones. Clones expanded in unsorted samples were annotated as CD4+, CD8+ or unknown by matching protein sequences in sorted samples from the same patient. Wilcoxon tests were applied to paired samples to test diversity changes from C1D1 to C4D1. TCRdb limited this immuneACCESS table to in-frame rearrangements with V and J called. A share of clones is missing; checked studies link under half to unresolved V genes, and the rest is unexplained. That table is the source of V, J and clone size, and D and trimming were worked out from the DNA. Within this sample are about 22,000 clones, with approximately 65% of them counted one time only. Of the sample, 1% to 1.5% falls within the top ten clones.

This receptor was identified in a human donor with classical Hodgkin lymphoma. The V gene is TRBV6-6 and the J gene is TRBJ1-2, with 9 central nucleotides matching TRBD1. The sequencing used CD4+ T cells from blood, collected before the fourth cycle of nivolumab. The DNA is TGTGCCAGCAGGGAGGGGGGGACAGGGCTTGGCTACACCTTC. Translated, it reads CASREGGTGLGYTF.